This TCR beta chain comes out of a study of identical twins. Study-wide results and limits: Memory repertoires showed no such pattern, whereas abundant cord blood beta clonotypes carried fewer insertions.

This clonotype showed up many times. No antigen is known for it. TCRdb reprocessed the 5' RACE reads via MiXCR and lists one record per CDR3 protein. The table has 500,000 or so distinct CDR3 sequences, more than 13% seen once. This CDR3 contains 12 residues. From germline, CDR1 is MDHEN and CDR2 SYDVKM. Trimming took 2 bases from V and 12 from J, leaving 13 bases between them. The same data also went into a second study, on yellow fever vaccine responses in identical twins.

The sequence was collected from a woman younger than 35 in good health. V is TRBV28 and J is TRBJ1-1; D gene uncertain. The material sequenced was CD4+ T cells sorted from blood. CDR3 protein: CASSLSVSGSFF. The CDR3 nucleotides are TGTGCCAGCAGTTTAAGCGTGTCGGGATCTTTCTTT.